The 4 T cell receptor beta chains reported below all come from one sample, sequenced in a study of T-cell memory formation after mild COVID-19 (dated by TCRdb to the early 2020s). The library came from 5' RACE. Reads for this sample came from an Illumina NovaSeq 6000. TCRdb reprocessing: public reads trimmed at Q25 with fastp, clones called with MiXCR, in-frame beta chains kept. Rows matching on CDR3 protein sequence are summarized as one entry with the most common DNA and genes. The sample includes some 97,000 distinct CDR3 sequences, with 8.5% to 14% observed a single time. Clones ranked in the top ten supply around 40% of the sample. The material sequenced was PBMCs or a T cell subset sorted from them (not recorded which). These receptors all stem from a man between 18 and 35 years old who had mild COVID-19 (a few samples of this study predate the infection). The sample titles of this study are shuffled in the database, so cell type and time point are left out; the donor was told from shared clones.

The chain is built from TRBV12-3 or TRBV12-4 and TRBJ2-7; 10 bases are shared with TRBD2. The CDR3 contains 15 residues. V gave up 6 bases and J gave up 0 bases; unmatched junction bases: 5. The CDR3 coding sequence is TGTGCCAGCAGGAACGGACTAGCGGTCTCCTACGAGCAGTACTTC. This encodes CASRNGLAVSYEQYF.

This clonotype has a handful of counts. J is TRBJ2-7 and V is TRBV7-2; D is tentatively TRBD1 or TRBD2 (6 bases each). The CDR3 runs 17 residues. CDR1 is SGHTA, CDR2 FQGNSA, per germline. Trimming stripped 5 bases from V and 0 bases from J, with 20 bases between. CDR3 sequence reads: CASSLGGAAGYSYEQYF. The DNA for the CDR3 is TGTGCCAGCAGCCTCGGGGGCGCGGCGGGCTACTCCTACGAGCAGTACTTC.

Here the CDR3 reads CSVGTGGDYEQYF. CDR3 nucleotides: TGCAGCGTAGGGACAGGGGGCGACTACGAGCAGTACTTC. The J gene is TRBJ2-7, the V gene TRBV29-1, with 12 positions matching TRBD1. Germline lookup yields CDR1 SQVTM and CDR2 ANQGSEA. With 6 bases clipped from V and 3 bases from J, the junction kept 3 bases outside the gene matches. The CDR3 is 13 amino acids.

The V gene is TRBV7-6, the J gene TRBJ2-5; 12 bases line up with TRBD2. The CDR3 has 16 amino acids. The germline gives CDR1 SGHVS, CDR2 FNYEAQ. V lost 2 bases, J lost 5 bases, and 6 bases stayed unmatched. DNA of the CDR3: TGTGCCAGCAGCTTAAAACTAGCGGGGGGTGTTGAGACCCAGTACTTC. The encoded protein is CASSLKLAGGVETQYF.